This T cell receptor beta chain is drawn from a study of CD8 T cells in ankylosing spondylitis. Study results and limitations: Peripheral blood samples showed relatively rare disease-linked clones, and these clones were CD8+.

Notes on this clonotype: The antigen remains unidentified.

Between the trimmed V and J ends, which lost 3 bases and 0 bases, there was a span of 12 bases. The CDR3 runs to 16 residues. Germline lookup yields CDR1 LGHNA and CDR2 YSLEER. TCRdb fed the 5' RACE reads into MiXCR, producing one record per CDR3 protein. The data contain 100,000 to 150,000 distinct CDR3 sequences, around 9% of them singletons. The receptor was derived from a male donor with ankylosing spondylitis or in good health (not recorded which). Sequences were obtained from blood, either unsorted or a sorted T cell fraction (not recorded which). The rearrangement uses TRBV4-3 and TRBJ2-1; no firm D call. The CDR3 spells CASSHRLAYSYNEQFF. CDR3 DNA: TGCGCCAGCAGCCACAGACTGGCCTACTCCTACAATGAGCAGTTCTTC.